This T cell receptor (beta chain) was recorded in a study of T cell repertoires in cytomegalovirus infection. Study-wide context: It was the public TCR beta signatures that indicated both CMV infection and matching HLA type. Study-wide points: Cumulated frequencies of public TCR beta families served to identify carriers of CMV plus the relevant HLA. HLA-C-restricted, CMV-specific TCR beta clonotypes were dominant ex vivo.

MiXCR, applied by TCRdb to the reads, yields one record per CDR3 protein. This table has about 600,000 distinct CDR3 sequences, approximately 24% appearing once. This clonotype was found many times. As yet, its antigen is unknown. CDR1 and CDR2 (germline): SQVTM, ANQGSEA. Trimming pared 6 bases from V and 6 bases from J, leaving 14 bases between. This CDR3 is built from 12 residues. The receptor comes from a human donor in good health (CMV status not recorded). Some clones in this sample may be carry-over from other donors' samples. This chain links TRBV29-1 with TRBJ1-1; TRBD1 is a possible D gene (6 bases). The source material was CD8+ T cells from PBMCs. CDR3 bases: TGCAGCGTCCGAGAGGGGGGGGCTGAAGCTTTCTTT. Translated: CSVREGGAEAFF.